This T cell receptor (beta chain) was found in a study of tissue T cells after allogeneic stem cell transplantation. Study-wide points: Few T cell clones were shared across patients, but motif clusters showed tissue-specific shared signatures. Tissue-detected TCR repertoire was only partly captured by blood and spleen T cells.

Method: immunoSEQ multiplex PCR; TCRdb's copy keeps in-frame clones and lacks some. The table has around 2,400 clones, 45% to 60% seen once; the top ten hold around 37%. The trim removed 4 bases at V and 0 bases at J, leaving 3 bases unmatched. Germline lookup yields CDR1 SGHDT and CDR2 FRDEAV. The CDR3 runs 15 residues. Concerning this clone itself: Its antigen remains unknown. Gene labels here are mouse ones. Read data end 1 residue before the CDR3 end; the end is taken from the germline J gene.

Time point in this sample: mouse harvest day 14 after allogeneic transplant. Tail vein injection delivered 10^7 T-cell-depleted bone marrow cells and 10^6 splenic CD5+ T cells. This mouse GVHD model was MHC-mismatched B6 to BALB/c, profiled day 7 or 14. This clonotype was obtained from a female BALB/c mouse given C57BL/6 T cells with graft-versus-host disease after an allogeneic hematopoietic cell transplant. V usage is TRBV14 and J usage is TRBJ2-2; 7 positions agree with TRBD1. The source material was lymph node tissue. The CDR3 bases that were read are TGTGCCAGCAGTCGGGACAGCGCAAACACCGGGCAGCTCTAC. This gives the protein CASSRDSANTGQLY. The full-length CDR3 reads as CASSRDSANTGQLYF.